The T cell receptor (beta chain) described here comes from a study of cytomegalovirus exposure and HLA in healthy donors. This clone was seen only a few times. Vbeta (60) and Jbeta (13) primers were used in the PCR. Generated by immunoSEQ multiplex PCR, the TCRdb table keeps only in-frame clones and is missing some. The data contain about 95,000 clones, 75% to 85% of them seen just once; the ten biggest clones take up approximately 11%. Germline V gene sequence: CDR1 SGHRS, CDR2 YFSETQ. Trimming removed 0 bases at V and 5 bases at J, with 6 bases between. The CDR3 has 13 amino acids. The chain carries TRBV5-1 and TRBJ1-5; the D gene is possibly TRBD1 (5 bases). The sequenced material came from PBMCs. The sequence came from a man younger than 30 in good health and CMV-seropositive. CDR3 in DNA: TGCGCCAGCAGCTTGGGGGGCGATCAGCCCCAGCATTTT. This gives the protein CASSLGGDQPQHF.